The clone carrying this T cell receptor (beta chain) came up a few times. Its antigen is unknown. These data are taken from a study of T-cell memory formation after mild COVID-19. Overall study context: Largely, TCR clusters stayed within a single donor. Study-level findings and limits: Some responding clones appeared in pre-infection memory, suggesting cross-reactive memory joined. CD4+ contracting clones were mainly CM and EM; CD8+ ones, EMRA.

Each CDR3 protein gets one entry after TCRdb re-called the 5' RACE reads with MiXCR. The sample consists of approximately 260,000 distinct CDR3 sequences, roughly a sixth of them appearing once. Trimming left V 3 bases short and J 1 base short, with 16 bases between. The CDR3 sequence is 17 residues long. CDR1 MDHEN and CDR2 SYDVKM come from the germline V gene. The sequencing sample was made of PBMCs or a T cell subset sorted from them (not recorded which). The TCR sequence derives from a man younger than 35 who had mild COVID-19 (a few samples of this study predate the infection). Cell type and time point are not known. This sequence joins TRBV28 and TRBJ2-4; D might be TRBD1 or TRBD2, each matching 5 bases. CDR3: CASSLFAGAEAKNIQYF. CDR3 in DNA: TGTGCCAGCAGTTTGTTCGCCGGGGCGGAGGCCAAAAACATTCAGTACTTC.